This T cell receptor (beta chain) stems from a study of identifying expanded T cells in peripheral blood. Generated by immunoSEQ multiplex PCR, the TCRdb table keeps only in-frame clones and is missing some. The data contain roughly 86,000 clones, more than 75% of them singletons. Broader study findings: Clone count variance between approximately 2-week samples rose with total template count.

Germline loops: CDR1 SEHNR, CDR2 FQNEAQ (reference sequence). The CDR3 runs 11 residues. V lost 5 bases, J lost 8 bases, and 9 bases lay in between. During the collection period, no donor immune events like infections were recorded. Regarding this clone: Its antigen is undetermined.

The receptor's source is a person aged 18 to 75 in good health. This chain uses TRBV7-9 with TRBJ1-2; D may be TRBD1 (5 bases). Sequencing was performed on blood. This CDR3 reads CASSTGGGYTF. The DNA of the CDR3 is TGTGCCAGCAGCACCGGGGGAGGCTACACCTTC.